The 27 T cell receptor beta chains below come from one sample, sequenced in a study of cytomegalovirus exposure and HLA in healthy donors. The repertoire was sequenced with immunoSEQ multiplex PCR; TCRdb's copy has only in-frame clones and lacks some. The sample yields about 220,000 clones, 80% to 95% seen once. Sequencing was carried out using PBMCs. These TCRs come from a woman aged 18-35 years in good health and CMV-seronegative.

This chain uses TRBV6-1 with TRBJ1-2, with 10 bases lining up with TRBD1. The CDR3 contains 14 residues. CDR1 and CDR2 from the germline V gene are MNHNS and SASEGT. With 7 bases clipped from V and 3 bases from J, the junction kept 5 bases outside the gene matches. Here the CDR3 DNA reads TGTGCCAGCACCACGACAGGGGGCTACTATGGCTACACCTTC. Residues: CASTTTGGYYGYTF.

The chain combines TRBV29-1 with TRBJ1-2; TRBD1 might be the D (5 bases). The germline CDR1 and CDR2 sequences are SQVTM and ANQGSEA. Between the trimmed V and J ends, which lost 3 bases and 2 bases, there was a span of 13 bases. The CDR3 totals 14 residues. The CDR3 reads CSVDWQGGNYGYTF. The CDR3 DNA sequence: TGCAGCGTTGATTGGCAGGGAGGGAACTATGGCTACACCTTC.

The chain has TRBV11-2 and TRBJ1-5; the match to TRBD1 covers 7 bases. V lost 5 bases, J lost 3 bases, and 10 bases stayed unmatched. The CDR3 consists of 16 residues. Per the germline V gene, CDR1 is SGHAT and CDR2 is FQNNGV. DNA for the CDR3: TGTGCCAGCAGCCGCGGGACAGCCTTGTCCAATCAGCCCCAGCATTTT. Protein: CASSRGTALSNQPQHF.

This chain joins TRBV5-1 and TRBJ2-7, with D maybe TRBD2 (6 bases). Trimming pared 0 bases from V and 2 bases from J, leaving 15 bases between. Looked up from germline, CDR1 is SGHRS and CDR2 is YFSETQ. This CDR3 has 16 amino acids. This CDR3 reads CASSLGPGADTYEQYF. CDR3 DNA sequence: TGCGCCAGCAGCTTGGGGCCGGGAGCCGACACCTACGAGCAGTACTTC.

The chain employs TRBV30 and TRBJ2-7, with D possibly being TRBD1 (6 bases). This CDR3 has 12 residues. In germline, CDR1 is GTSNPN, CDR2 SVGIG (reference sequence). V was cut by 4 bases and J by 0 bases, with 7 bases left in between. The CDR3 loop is CAWTGDSYEQYF. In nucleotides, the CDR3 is TGTGCCTGGACAGGGGACTCCTACGAGCAGTACTTC.

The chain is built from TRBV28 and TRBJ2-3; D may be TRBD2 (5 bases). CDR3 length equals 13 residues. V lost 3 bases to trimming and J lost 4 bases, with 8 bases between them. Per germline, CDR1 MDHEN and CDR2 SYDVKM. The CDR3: CASSFEGSDTQYF. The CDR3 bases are TGTGCCAGCAGTTTTGAGGGTTCAGATACGCAGTATTTT.

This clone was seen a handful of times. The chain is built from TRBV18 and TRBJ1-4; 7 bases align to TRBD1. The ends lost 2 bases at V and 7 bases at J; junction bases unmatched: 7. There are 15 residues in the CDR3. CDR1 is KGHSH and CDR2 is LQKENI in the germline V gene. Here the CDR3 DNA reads TGTGCCAGCTCACCAAGACAGGGTGCGGTTGAAAAACTGTTTTTT. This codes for CASSPRQGAVEKLFF.

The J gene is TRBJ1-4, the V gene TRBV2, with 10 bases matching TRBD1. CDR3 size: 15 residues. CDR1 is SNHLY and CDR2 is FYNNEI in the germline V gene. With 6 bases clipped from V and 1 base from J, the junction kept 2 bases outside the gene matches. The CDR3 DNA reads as TGTGCCAGCAGACGGGACAGGGGAACTAATGAAAAACTGTTTTTT. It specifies CASRRDRGTNEKLFF.

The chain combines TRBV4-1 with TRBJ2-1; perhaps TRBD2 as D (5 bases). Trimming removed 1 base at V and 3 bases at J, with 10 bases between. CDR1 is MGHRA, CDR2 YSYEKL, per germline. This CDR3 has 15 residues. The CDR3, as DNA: TGCGCCAGCAGCCAAGTAGCGAACCTCTACAATGAGCAGTTCTTC. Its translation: CASSQVANLYNEQFF.

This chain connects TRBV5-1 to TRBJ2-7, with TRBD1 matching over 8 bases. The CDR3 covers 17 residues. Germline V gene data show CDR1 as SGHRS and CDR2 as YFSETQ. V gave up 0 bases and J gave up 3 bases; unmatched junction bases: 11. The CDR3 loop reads CASSLGVSRTGIYEQYF. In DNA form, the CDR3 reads TGCGCCAGCAGCTTGGGGGTAAGTAGGACAGGGATCTACGAGCAGTACTTC.

CDR3: CASSAGTVDSNQPQHF. In DNA, the CDR3 is TGCGCCAGCAGTGCAGGGACAGTTGATAGCAATCAGCCCCAGCATTTT. The V and J genes are TRBV10-1 and TRBJ1-5; 7 nucleotides align to TRBD1. V was clipped by 4 bases and J by 0 bases; unmatched bases: 6. Germline lookup yields CDR1 WNHNN and CDR2 SYGVQD (reference sequence). CDR3 length equals 16 residues.

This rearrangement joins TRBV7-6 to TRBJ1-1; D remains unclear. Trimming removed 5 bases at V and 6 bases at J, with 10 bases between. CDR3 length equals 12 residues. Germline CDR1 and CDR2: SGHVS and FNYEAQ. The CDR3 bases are TGTGCCAGCAGCCCTATAGAGGCTGAAGCTTTCTTT. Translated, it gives CASSPIEAEAFF.

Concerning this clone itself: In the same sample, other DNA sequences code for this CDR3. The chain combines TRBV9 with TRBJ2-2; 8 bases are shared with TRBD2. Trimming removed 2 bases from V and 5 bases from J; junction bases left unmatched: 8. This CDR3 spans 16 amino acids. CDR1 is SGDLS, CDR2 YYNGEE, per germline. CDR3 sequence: CASSVSSGSNTGELFF. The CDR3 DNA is TGTGCCAGCAGCGTGTCGAGCGGGAGTAATACCGGGGAGCTGTTTTTT.

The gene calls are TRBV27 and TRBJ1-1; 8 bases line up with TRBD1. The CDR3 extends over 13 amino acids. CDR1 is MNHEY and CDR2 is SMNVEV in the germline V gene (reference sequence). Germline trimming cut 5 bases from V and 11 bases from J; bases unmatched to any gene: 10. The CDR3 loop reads CASSPGQGGGAFF. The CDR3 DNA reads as TGTGCCAGCAGTCCTGGACAGGGCGGTGGCGCTTTCTTT.

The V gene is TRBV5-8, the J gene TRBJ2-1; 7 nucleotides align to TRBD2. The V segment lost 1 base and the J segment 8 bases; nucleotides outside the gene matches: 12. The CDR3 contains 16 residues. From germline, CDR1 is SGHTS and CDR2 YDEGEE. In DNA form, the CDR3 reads TGTGCCAGCAGCTTGATCGCTAGCGGCCTCGATGATGAGCAGTTCTTC. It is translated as CASSLIASGLDDEQFF.

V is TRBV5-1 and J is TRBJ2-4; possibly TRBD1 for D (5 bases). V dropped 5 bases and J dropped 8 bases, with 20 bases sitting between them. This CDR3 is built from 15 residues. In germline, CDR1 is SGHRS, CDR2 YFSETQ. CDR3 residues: CASSPTPRQGYIQYF. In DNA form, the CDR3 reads TGCGCCAGCAGTCCCACTCCTCGGCAGGGCTACATTCAGTACTTC.

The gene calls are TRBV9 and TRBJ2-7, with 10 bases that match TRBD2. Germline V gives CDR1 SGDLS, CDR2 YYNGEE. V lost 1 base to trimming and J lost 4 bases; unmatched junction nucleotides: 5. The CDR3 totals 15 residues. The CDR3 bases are TGTGCCAGCAGCGTAATGAGCGGGAGGGGTTACGAGCAGTACTTC. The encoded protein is CASSVMSGRGYEQYF.

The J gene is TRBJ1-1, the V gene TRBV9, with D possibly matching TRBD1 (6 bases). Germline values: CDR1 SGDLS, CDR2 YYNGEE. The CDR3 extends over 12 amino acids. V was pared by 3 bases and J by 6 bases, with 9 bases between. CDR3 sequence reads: CASSGRGAEAFF. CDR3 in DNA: TGTGCCAGCAGCGGCAGGGGTGCTGAAGCTTTCTTT.

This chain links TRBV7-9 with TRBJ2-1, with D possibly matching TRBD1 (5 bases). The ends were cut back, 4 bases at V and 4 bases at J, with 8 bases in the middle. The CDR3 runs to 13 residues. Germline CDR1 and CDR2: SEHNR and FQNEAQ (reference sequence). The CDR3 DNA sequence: TGTGCCAGCAGCTCTGGGGCGTACAATGAGCAGTTCTTC. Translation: CASSSGAYNEQFF.

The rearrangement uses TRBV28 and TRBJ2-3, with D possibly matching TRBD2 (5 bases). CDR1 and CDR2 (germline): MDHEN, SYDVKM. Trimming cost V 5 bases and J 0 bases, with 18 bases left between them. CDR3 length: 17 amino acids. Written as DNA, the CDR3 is TGTGCCAGCAGTCCGAGAGGACGCGGGTGGAGCACAGATACGCAGTATTTT. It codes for CASSPRGRGWSTDTQYF.

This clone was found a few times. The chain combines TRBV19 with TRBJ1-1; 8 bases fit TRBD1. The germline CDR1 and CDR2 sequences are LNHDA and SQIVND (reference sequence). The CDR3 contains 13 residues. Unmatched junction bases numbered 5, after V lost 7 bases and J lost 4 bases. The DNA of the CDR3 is TGTGCCAGTACCCCGGACAGGGTCACTGAAGCTTTCTTT. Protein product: CASTPDRVTEAFF.

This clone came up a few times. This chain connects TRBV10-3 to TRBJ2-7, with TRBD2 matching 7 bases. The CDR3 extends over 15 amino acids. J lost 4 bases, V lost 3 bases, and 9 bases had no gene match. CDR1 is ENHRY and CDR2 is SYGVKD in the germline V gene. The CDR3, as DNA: TGTGCCATCAGTGACAGGCGGGGGACTTTATACGAGCAGTACTTC. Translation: CAISDRRGTLYEQYF.

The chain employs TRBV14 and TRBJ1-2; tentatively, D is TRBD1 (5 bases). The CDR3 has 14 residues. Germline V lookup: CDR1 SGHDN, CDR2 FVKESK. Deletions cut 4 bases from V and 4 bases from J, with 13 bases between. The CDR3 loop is CASSPRLDSYGYTF. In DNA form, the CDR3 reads TGTGCCAGCAGCCCCCGACTCGACAGCTATGGCTACACCTTC.

The CDR3 loop reads CAIRWGEDTEAFF. The CDR3 nucleotides read TGTGCCATCAGGTGGGGGGAAGACACTGAAGCTTTCTTT. The chain employs TRBV10-3 and TRBJ1-1; perhaps TRBD1 as D (5 bases). V lost 6 bases and J 3 bases, leaving 11 bases between the germline ends. Germline CDR1 is ENHRY and CDR2 is SYGVKD. The CDR3 has 13 amino acids.

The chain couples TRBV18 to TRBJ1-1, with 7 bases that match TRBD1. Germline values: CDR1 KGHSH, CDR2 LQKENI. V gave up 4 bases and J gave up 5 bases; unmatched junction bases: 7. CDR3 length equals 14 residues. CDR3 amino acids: CASSLWTGDTEAFF. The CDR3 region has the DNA TGTGCCAGCTCACTTTGGACAGGTGATACTGAAGCTTTCTTT.

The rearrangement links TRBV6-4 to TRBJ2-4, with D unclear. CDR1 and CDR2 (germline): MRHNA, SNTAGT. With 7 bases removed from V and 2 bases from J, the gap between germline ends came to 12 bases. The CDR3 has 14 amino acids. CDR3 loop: CASTRICSKNIQYF. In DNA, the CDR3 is TGTGCCAGCACCAGGATTTGTTCCAAAAACATTCAGTACTTC.

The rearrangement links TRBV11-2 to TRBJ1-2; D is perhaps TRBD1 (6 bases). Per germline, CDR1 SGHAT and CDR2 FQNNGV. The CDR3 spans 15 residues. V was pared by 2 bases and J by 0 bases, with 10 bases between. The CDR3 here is CASSLFRTANYGYTF. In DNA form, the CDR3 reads TGTGCCAGCAGCTTATTCAGGACAGCTAACTATGGCTACACCTTC.